This TCR beta chain was documented in a study of OX40 agonist ivuxolimab in advanced cancers. The CDR3 has 13 amino acids. Germline V gene lookup returns CDR1 ENHRY and CDR2 SYGVKD. With 2 bases removed from V and 6 bases from J, the gap between germline ends came to 9 bases. Clones were read by immunoSEQ multiplex PCR, and TCRdb kept only the in-frame ones, dropping some. The sample gives some 50,000 clones, approximately 86% of which show up once; about 10% is in the top ten. This rearrangement joins TRBV10-3 to TRBJ2-3; D is unresolved. The sequence was collected from an adult with an advanced solid tumor such as melanoma, head and neck, liver or kidney cancer. The specimen comprised CD4+ or CD8+ T cells sorted from blood, sampled in a trial of the OX40 agonist ivuxolimab. The CDR3 bases are TGTGCCATCAGTGAGCCCAAAAGGGATACGCAGTATTTT. Translation gives CAISEPKRDTQYF.